This TCR beta chain is drawn from a study of T cell repertoires in cytomegalovirus infection. In the study overall: The public TCR beta signatures pointed to both CMV infection and matching HLA type.

TCRdb reanalysed the reads using MiXCR and keeps one entry per CDR3 protein. The table lists around 95,000 distinct CDR3 sequences, 29% of them singletons. Ten or more counts support this clonotype. Its target is not known. V shed 6 bases and J shed 0 bases, with 18 bases lying between them. CDR1 is MDHEN and CDR2 is SYDVKM in the germline V gene. The CDR3 consists of 17 residues. The V and J genes are TRBV28 and TRBJ2-1; weak D call: TRBD1 (6 bases). Sequencing used CD8+ T cells from cultured PBMCs, obtained from culture after CMV antigen stimulation. This sequence was found in a human donor in good health (CMV status not recorded). Some clones in this sample may be carry-over from other donors' samples. This CDR3 is CASRTQYRASSYNEQFF. The CDR3 nucleotides read TGTGCCAGCAGGACCCAATACAGGGCCAGCTCCTACAATGAGCAGTTCTTC.